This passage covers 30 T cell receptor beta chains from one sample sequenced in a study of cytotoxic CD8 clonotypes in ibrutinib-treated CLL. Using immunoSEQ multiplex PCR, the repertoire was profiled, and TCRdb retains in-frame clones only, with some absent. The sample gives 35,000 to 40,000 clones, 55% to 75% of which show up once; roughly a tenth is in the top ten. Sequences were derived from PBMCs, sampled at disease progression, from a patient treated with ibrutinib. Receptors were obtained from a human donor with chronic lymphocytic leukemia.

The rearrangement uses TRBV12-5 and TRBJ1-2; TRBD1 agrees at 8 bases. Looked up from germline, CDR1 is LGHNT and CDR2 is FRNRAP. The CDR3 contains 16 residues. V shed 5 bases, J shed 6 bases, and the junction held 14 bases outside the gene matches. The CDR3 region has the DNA TGTGCTAGTGGTCAAAATACAGGGGGAAGGAGGAATGGCTACACCTTC. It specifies CASGQNTGGRRNGYTF. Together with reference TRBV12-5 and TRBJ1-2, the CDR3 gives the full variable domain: DARVTQTPRHKVTEMGQEVTMRCQPILGHNTVFWYRQTMMQGLELLAYFRNRAPLDDSGMPKDRFSAEMPDATLATLKIQPSEPRDSAVYFCASGQNTGGRRNGYTFGSGTRLTVV.

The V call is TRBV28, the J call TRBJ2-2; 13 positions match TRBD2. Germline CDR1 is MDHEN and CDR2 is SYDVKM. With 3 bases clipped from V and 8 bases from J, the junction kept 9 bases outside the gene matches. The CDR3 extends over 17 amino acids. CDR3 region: CASSLGGLAGAIGELFF. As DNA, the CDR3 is TGTGCCAGCAGTTTGGGAGGACTAGCGGGGGCCATAGGGGAGCTGTTTTTT.

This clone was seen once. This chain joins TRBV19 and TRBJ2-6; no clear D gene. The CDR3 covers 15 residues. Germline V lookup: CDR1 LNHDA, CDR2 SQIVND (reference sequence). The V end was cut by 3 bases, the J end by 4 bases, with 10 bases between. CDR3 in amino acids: CASSIFSAGANVLTF. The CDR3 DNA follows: TGTGCCAGTAGTATTTTCAGTGCCGGGGCCAACGTCCTGACTTTC.

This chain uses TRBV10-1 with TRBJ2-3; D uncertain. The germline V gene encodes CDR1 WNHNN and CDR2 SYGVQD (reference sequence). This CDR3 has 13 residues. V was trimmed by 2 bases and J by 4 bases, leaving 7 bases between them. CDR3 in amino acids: CASSEGLADTQYF. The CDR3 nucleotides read TGCGCCAGCAGTGAGGGGCTGGCAGATACGCAGTATTTT.

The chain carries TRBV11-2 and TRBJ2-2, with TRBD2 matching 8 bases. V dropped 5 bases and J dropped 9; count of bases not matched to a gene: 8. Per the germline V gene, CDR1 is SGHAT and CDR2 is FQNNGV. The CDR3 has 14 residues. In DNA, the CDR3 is TGTGCCAGCAGCGATAACAGCGGGGGTAGGGAGCTGTTTTTT. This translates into CASSDNSGGRELFF.

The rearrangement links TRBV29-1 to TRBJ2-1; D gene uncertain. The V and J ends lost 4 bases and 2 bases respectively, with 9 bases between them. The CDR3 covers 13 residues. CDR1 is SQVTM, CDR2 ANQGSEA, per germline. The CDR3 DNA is TGCAGCGTTGGGACGGTAGCCTACAATGAGCAGTTCTTC. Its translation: CSVGTVAYNEQFF.

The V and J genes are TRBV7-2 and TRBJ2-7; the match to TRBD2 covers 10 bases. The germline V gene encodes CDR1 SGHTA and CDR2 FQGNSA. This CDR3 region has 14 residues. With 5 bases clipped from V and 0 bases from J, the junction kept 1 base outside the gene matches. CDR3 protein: CASSPSGGSYEQYF. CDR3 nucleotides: TGTGCCAGCAGCCCTAGCGGGGGCTCCTACGAGCAGTACTTC.

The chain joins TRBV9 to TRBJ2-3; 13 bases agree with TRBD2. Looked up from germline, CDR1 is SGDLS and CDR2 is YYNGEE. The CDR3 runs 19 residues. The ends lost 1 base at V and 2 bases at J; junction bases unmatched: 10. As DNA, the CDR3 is TGTGCCAGCAGCGTATTTCCTACTAGCGGGGGGGCGGCCACAGATACGCAGTATTTT. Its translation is CASSVFPTSGGAATDTQYF.

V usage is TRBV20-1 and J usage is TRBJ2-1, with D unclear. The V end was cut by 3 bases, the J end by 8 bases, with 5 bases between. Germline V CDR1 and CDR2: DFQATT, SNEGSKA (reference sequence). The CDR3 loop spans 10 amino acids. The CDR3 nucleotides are TGCAGTGCTAGGGCATATGAGCAGTTCTTC. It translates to CSARAYEQFF.

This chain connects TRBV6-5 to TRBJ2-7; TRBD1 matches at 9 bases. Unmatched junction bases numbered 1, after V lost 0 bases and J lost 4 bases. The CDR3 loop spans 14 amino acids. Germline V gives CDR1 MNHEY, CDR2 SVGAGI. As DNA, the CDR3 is TGTGCCAGCAGTTACTCCGGGACAGGGTACGAGCAGTACTTC. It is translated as CASSYSGTGYEQYF.

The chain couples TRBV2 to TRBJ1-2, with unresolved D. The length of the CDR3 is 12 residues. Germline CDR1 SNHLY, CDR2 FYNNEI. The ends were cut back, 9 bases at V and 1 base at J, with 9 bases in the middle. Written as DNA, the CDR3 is TGTGCCAGTTTAGCAGATAACTATGGCTACACCTTC. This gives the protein CASLADNYGYTF. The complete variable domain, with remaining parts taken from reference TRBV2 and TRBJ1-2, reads EPEVTQTPSHQVTQMGQEVILRCVPISNHLYFYWYRQILGQKVEFLVSFYNNEISEKSEIFDDQFSVERPDGSNFTLKIRSTKLEDSAMYFCASLADNYGYTFGSGTRLTVV.

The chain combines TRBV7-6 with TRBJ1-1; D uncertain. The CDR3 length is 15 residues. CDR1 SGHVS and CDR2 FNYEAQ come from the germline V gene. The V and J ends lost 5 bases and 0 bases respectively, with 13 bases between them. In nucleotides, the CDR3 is TGTGCCAGCAGCCCTTTGGGCGGGATGAACACTGAAGCTTTCTTT. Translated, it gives CASSPLGGMNTEAFF. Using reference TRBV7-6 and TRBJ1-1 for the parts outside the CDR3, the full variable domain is GAGVSQSPRYKVTKRGQDVALRCDPISGHVSLYWYRQALGQGPEFLTYFNYEAQQDKSGLPNDRFSAERPEGSISTLTIQRTEQRDSAMYRCASSPLGGMNTEAFFGQGTRLTVV.

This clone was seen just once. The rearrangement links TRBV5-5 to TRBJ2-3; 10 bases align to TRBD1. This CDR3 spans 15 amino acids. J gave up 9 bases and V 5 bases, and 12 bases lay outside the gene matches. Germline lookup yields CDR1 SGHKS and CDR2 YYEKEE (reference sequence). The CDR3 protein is CASRAGTGVGGTQYF. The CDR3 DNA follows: TGTGCCAGCAGGGCCGGGACAGGGGTTGGCGGGACGCAGTATTTT.

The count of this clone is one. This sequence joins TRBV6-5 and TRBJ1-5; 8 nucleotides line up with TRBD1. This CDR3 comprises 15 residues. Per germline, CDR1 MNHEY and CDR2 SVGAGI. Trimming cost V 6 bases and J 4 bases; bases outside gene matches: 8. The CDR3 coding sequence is TGTGCCAGCAGCAATACAGGGGGTTGGAATCAGCCCCAGCATTTT. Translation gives CASSNTGGWNQPQHF.

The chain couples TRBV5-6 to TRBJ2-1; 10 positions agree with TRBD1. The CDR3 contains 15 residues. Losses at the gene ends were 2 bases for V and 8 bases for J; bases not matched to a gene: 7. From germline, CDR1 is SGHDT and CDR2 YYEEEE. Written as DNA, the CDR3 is TGTGCCAGCAGCTTTGCGGGACAGGGGATGGATGAGCAGTTCTTC. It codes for CASSFAGQGMDEQFF.

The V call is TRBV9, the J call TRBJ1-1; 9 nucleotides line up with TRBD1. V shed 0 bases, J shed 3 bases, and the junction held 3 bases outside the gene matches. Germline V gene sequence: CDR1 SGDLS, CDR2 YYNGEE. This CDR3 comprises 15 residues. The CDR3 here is CASSVVDRGDTEAFF. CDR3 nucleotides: TGTGCCAGCAGCGTAGTGGACAGGGGTGACACTGAAGCTTTCTTT.

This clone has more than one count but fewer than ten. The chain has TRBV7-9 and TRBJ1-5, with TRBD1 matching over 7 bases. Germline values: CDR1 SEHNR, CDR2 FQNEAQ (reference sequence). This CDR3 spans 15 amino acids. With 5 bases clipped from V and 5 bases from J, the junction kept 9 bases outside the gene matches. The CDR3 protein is CASSKTGSGYQPQHF. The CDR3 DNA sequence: TGTGCCAGCAGCAAGACAGGGTCTGGTTATCAGCCCCAGCATTTT.

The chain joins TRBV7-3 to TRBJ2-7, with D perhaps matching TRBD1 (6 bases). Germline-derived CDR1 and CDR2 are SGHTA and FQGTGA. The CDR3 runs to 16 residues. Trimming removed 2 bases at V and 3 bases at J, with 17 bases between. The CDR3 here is CASSLVQGGLDYEQYF. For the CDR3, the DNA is TGTGCCAGCAGCTTAGTACAGGGTGGCTTGGACTACGAGCAGTACTTC.

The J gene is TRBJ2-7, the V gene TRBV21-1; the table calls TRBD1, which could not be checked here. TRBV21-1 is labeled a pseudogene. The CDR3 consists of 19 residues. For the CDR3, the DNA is TGTGCCAGCAGCAAGCCCGGGACAGGGGATATCGGGGAATTCTACGAGCAGTACTTC. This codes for CASSKPGTGDIGEFYEQYF.

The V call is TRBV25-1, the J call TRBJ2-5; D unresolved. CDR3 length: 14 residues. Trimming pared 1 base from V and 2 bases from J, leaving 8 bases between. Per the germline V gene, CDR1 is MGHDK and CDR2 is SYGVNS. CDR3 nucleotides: TGTGCCAGCAGTGAATCCCTCAGTCAAGAGACCCAGTACTTC. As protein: CASSESLSQETQYF.

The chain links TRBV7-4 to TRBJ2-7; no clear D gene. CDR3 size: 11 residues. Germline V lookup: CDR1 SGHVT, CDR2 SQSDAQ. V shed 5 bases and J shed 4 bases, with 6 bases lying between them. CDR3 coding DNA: TGTGCCAGCAGCCCGACTTACGAGCAGTACTTC. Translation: CASSPTYEQYF.

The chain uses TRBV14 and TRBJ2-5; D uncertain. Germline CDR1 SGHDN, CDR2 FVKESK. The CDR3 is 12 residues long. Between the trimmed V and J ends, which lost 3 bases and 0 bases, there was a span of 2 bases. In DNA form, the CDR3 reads TGTGCCAGCAGCCAGAACCAAGAGACCCAGTACTTC. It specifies CASSQNQETQYF.

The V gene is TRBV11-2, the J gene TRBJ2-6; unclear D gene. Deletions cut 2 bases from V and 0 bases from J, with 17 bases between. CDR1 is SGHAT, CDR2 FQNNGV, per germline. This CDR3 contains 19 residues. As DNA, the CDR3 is TGTGCCAGCAGCTTAATATGGACGCCGTCAAGCTCTGGGGCCAACGTCCTGACTTTC. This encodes CASSLIWTPSSSGANVLTF.

The DNA of the CDR3 is TGTGCCAGCAGCCGAACCGGACAGGGTAATTCACCCCTCCACTTT. Its translation: CASSRTGQGNSPLHF. V is TRBV5-5 and J is TRBJ1-6; TRBD1 matches at 8 bases. The CDR3 is 15 residues long. The ends lost 4 bases at V and 6 bases at J; junction bases unmatched: 6. Germline CDR1 SGHKS, CDR2 YYEKEE (reference sequence).

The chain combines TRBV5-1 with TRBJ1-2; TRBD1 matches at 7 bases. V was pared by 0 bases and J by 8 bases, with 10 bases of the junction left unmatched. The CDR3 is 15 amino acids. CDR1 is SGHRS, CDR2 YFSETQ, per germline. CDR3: CASSLGEGATPGYTF. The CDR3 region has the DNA TGCGCCAGCAGCTTGGGGGAGGGGGCCACCCCGGGCTACACCTTC.

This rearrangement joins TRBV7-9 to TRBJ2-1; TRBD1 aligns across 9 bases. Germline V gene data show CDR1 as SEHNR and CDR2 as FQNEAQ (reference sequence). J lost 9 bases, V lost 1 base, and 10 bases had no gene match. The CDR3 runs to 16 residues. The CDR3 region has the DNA TGTGCCAGCAGCTTAGATATGGACAGGGGAAAAGGTGAGCAGTTCTTC. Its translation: CASSLDMDRGKGEQFF.

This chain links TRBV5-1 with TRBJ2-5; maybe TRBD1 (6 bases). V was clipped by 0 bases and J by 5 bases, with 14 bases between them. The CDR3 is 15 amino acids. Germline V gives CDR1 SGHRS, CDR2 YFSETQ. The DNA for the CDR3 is TGCGCCAGCAGCTTGGCCGGGACACCAGGGGAGACCCAGTACTTC. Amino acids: CASSLAGTPGETQYF.

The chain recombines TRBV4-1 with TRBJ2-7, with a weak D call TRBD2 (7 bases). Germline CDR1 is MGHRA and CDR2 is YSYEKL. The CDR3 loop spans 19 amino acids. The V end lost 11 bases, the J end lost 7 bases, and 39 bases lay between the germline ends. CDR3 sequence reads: CAGHTRGGKLPRRGYEQYF. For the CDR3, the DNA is TGCGCCGGACATACTCGCGGGGGAAAACTACCTCGAAGGGGGTATGAGCAGTACTTC.

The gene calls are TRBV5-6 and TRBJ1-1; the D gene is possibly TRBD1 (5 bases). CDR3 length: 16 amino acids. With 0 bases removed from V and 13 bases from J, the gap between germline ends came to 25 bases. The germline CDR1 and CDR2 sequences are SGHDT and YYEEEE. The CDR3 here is CASSLEGYLSWGSDFF. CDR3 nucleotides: TGTGCCAGCAGCTTGGAGGGCTACCTGTCTTGGGGGTCGGATTTCTTT.

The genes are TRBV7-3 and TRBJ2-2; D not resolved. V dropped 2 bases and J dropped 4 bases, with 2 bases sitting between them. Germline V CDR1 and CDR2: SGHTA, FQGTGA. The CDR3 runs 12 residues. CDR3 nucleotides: TGTGCCAGCAGCTTAGGCACCGGGGAGCTGTTTTTT. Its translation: CASSLGTGELFF.